The sequence of this TCR beta chain was determined in a study of CD8 T cell repertoires and HIV-1 epitope variants. About the study: Tested: three Gag epitope families, Nef HW9 and YT9. T cells were cultured for 9 to 10 days with cytokines added on days 3 and 7. Enriched T cells were co-cultured with equal autologous T cell-negative cells.

The count of this clone is one. On the immunoSEQ platform, TCR beta CDR3s were sequenced at survey depth. Assay used: immunoSEQ multiplex PCR; TCRdb lists only in-frame clones, some missing. The sample has 95,000 or so clones, roughly 81% seen once. Looked up from germline, CDR1 is MNHNS and CDR2 is SASEGT. Germline trimming cut 2 bases from V and 0 bases from J; bases unmatched to any gene: 6. The CDR3 sequence is 16 residues long. This TCR derives from a male donor with HIV. The chain carries TRBV6-1 and TRBJ2-7; 8 nucleotides align to TRBD2. The sample comprised uncultured baseline CD8+ T cells from peripheral blood mononuclear cells (PBMCs). The CDR3 loop reads CASSEPGSGGSYEQYF. CDR3 DNA: TGTGCCAGCAGTGAACCCGGCAGCGGGGGCTCCTACGAGCAGTACTTC.